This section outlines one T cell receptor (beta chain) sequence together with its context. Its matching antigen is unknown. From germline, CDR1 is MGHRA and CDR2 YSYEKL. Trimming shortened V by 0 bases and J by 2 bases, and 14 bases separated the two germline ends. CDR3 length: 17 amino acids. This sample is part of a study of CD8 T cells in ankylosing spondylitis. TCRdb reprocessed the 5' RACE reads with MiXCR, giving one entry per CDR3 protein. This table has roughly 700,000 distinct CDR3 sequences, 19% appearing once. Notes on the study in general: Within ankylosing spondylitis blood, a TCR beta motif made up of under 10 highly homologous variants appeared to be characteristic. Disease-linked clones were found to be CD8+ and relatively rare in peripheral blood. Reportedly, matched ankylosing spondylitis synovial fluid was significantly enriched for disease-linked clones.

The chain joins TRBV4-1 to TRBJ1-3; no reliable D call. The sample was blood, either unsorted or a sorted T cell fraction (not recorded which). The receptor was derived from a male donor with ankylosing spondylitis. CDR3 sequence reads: CASSQDLWGTPGNTIYF. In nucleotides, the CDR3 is TGCGCCAGCAGCCAAGATCTATGGGGTACCCCTGGAAACACCATATATTTT.